The source of this T cell receptor beta chain is a study of blood T cell repertoires in COVID-19. As originally analysed: The authors estimated nucleated cell counts from reference gene primer amplification. This table comes from immunoSEQ multiplex PCR, and its TCRdb copy is limited to in-frame clones, with some not included. V, J and clone size derive from that table, while D and trimming were established from the DNA sequence. The table includes around 200,000 clones, more than 70% detected once. This CDR3 has 16 residues. V dropped 1 base and J dropped 5 bases, with 12 bases sitting between them. Germline lookup yields CDR1 LNHDA and CDR2 SQIVND (reference sequence).

The specimen was peripheral blood. J is TRBJ1-6 and V is TRBV19; D is ambiguous. This clonotype was obtained from a man aged 50-60 years with active or convalescent COVID-19. This CDR3 reads CASSIVRRKNNSPLHF. The CDR3 nucleotides are TGTGCCAGTAGTATAGTTCGCAGGAAAAATAATTCACCCCTCCACTTT.